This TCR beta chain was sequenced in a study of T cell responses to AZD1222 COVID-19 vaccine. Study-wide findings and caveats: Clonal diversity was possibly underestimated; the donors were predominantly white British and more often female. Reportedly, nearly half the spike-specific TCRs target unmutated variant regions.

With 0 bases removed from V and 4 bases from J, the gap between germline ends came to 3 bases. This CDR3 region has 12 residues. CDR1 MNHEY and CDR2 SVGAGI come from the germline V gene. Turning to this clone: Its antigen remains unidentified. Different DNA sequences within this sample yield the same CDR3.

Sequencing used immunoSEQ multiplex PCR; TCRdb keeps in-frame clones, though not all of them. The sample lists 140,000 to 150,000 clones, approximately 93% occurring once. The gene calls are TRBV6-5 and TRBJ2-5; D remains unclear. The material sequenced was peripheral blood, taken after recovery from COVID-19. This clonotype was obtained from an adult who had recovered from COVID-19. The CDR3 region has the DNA TGTGCCAGCAGTTACTCGGGAGAGACCCAGTACTTC. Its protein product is CASSYSGETQYF.